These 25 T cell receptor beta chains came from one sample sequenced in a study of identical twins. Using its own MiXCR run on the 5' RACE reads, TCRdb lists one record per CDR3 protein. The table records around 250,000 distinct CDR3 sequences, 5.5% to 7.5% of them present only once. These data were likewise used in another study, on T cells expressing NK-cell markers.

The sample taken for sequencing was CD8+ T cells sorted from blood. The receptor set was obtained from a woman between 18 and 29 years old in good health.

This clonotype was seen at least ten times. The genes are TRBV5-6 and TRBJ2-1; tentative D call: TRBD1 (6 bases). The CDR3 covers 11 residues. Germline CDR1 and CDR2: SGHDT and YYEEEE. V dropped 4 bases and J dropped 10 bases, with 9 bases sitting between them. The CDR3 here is CASSPGTEQFF. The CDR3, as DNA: TGTGCCAGCAGCCCCGGGACAGAGCAGTTCTTC.

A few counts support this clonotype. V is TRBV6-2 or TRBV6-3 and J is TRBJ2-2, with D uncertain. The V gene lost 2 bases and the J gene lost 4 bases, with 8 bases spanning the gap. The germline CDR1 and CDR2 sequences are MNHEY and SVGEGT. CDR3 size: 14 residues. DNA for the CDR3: TGTGCCAGCAGTTACCGAGTAGGCACCGGGGAGCTGTTTTTT. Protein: CASSYRVGTGELFF.

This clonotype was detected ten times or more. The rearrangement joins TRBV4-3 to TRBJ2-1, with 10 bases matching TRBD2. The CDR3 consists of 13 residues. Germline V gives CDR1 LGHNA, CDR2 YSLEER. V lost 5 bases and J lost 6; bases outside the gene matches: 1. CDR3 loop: CASSKREGNEQFF. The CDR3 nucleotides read TGCGCCAGCAGCAAGCGGGAGGGCAATGAGCAGTTCTTC.

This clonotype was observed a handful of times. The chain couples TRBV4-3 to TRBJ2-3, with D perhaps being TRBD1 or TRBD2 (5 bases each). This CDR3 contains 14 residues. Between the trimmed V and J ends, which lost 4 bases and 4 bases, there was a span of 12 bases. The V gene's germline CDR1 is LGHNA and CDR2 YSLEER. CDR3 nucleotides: TGCGCCAGCAGCCCCGGCCGGGGCGCAGATACGCAGTATTTT. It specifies CASSPGRGADTQYF.

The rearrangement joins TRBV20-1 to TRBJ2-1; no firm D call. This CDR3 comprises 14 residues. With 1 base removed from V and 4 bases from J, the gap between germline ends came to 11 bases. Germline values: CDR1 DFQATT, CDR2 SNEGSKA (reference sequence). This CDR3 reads CSARASTEYNEQFF. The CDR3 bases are TGCAGTGCTAGAGCCTCTACTGAATACAATGAGCAGTTCTTC.

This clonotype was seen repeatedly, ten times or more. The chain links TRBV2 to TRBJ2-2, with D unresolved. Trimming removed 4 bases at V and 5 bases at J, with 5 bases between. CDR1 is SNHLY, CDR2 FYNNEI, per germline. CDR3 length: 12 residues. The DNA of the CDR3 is TGTGCCAGCAGTGGGTTTACCGGGGAGCTGTTTTTT. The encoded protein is CASSGFTGELFF.

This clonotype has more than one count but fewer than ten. CDR3 DNA: TGTGCCAGCAGCTTAGGGGCGGGAGCCGCGTATGAGCAGTTCTTC. It encodes CASSLGAGAAYEQFF. This chain joins TRBV7-9 and TRBJ2-1; 7 bases line up with TRBD2. Germline values: CDR1 SEHNR, CDR2 FQNEAQ (reference sequence). V was clipped by 1 base and J by 8 bases; unmatched bases: 8. The CDR3 loop spans 15 amino acids.

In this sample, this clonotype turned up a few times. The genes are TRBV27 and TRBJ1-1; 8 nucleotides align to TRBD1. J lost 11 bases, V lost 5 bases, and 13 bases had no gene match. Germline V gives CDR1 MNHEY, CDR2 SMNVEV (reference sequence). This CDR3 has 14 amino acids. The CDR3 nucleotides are TGTGCCAGCAGTCCTCTCCCGACAGGGGAATTCGCTTTCTTT. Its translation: CASSPLPTGEFAFF.

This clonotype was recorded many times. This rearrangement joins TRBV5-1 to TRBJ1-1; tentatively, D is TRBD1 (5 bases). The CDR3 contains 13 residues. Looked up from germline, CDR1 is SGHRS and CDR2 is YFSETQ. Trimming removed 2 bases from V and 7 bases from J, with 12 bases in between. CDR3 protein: CASSFTREGEAFF. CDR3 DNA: TGCGCCAGCAGCTTCACCAGGGAGGGTGAAGCTTTCTTT.

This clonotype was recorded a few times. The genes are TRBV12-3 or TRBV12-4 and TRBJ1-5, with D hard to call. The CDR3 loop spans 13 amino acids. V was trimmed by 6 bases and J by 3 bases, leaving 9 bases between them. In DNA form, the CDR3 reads TGTGCCAGCAGCCGCGAAAACAATCAGCCCCAGCATTTT. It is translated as CASSRENNQPQHF.

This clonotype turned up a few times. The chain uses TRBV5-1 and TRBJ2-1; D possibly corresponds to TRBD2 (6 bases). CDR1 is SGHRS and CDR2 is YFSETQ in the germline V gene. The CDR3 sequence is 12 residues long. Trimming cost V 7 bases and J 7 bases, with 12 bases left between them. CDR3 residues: CASLGGENEQFF. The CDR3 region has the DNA TGCGCCAGCTTGGGCGGGGAGAATGAGCAGTTCTTC.

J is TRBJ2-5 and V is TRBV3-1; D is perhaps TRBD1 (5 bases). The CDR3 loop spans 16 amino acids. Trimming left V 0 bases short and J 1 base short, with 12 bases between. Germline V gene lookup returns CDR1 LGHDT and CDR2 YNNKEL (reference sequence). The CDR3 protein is CASSQDQEGAQETQYF. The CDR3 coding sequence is TGTGCCAGCAGCCAAGATCAGGAAGGGGCCCAAGAGACCCAGTACTTC.

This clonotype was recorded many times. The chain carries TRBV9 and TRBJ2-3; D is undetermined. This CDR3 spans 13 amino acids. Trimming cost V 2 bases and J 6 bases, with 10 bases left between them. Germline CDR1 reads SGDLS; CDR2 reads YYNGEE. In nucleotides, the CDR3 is TGTGCCAGCAGCGTGTTAGTGGCGGATACGCAGTATTTT. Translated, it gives CASSVLVADTQYF. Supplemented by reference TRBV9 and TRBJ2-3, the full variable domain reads DSGVTQTPKHLITATGQRVTLRCSPRSGDLSVYWYQQSLDQGLQFLIQYYNGEERAKGNILERFSAQQFPDLHSELNLSSLELGDSALYFCASSVLVADTQYFGPGTRLTVL.

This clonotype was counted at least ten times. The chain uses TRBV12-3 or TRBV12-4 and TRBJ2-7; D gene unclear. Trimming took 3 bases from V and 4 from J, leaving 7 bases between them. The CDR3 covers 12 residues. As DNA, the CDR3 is TGTGCCAGCAGTTTGATGCCGTACGAGCAGTACTTC. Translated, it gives CASSLMPYEQYF.

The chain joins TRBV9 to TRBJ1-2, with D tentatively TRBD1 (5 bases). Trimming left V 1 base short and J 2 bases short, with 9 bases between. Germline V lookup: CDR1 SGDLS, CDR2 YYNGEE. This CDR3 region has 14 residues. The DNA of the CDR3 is TGTGCCAGCAGCGTATCAGGGAGAAACTATGGCTACACCTTC. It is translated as CASSVSGRNYGYTF. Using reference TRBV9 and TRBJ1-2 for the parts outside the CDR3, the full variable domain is DSGVTQTPKHLITATGQRVTLRCSPRSGDLSVYWYQQSLDQGLQFLIQYYNGEERAKGNILERFSAQQFPDLHSELNLSSLELGDSALYFCASSVSGRNYGYTFGSGTRLTVV.

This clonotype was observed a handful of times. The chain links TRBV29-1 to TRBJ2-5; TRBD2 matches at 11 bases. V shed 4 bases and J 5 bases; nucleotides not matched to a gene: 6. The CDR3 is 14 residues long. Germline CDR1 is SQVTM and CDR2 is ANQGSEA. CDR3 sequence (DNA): TGCAGCGTTGGGACTAGCGGGTCCCCGGAGACCCAGTACTTC. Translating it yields CSVGTSGSPETQYF.

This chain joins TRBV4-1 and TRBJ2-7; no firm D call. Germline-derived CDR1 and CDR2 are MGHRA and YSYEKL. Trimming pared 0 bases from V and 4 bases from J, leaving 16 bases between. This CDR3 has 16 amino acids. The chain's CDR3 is CASSQDQLDGSYEQYF. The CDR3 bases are TGCGCCAGCAGCCAAGATCAGCTGGACGGATCTTACGAGCAGTACTTC.

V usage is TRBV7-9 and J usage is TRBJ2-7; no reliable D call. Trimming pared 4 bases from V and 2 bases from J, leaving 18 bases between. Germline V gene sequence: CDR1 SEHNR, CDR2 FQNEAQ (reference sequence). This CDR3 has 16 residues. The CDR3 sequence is CASSSNSENLAYEQYF. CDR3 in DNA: TGTGCCAGCAGCTCCAACAGCGAAAATCTTGCCTACGAGCAGTACTTC.

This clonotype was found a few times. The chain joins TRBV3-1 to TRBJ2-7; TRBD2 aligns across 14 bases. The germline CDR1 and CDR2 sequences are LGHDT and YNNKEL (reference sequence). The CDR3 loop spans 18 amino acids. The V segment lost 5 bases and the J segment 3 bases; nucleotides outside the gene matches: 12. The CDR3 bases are TGTGCCAGCAGCTTTAGGACTAGCGGGGGGCCTACCCTCTACGAGCAGTACTTC. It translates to CASSFRTSGGPTLYEQYF.

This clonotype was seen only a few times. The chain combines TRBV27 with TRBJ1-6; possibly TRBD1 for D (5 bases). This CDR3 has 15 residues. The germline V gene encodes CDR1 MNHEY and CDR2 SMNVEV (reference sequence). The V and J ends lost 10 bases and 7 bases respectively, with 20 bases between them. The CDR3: CATAAGPLGNSPLHF. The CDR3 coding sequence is TGTGCCACCGCCGCGGGGCCCCTTGGGAATTCACCCCTCCACTTT.

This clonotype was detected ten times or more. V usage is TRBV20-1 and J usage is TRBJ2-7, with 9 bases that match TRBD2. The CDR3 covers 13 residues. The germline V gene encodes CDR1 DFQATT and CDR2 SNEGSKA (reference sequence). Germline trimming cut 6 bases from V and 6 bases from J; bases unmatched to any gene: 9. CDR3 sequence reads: CSAPRGLAGEQYF. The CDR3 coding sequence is TGCAGTGCCCCTAGGGGACTAGCAGGCGAGCAGTACTTC.

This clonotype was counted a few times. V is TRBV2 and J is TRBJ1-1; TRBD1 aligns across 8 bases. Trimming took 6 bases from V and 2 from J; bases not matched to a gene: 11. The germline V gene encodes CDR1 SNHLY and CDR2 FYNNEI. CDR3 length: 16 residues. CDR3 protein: CASRLTGAGSNTEAFF. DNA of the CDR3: TGTGCCAGCAGGCTGACAGGGGCTGGATCAAACACTGAAGCTTTCTTT.

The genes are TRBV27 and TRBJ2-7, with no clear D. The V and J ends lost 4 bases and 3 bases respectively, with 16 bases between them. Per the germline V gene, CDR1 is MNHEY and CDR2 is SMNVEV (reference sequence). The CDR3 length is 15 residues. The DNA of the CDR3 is TGTGCCAGCAGTTCCGTAAAACGCGGTATCTACGAGCAGTACTTC. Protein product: CASSSVKRGIYEQYF.

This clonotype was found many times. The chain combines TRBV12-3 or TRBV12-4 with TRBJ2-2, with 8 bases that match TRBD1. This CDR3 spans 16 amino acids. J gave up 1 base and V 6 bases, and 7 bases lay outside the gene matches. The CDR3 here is CASRSTGTGNTGELFF. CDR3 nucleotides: TGTGCCAGCAGATCTACCGGGACAGGGAACACCGGGGAGCTGTTTTTT.

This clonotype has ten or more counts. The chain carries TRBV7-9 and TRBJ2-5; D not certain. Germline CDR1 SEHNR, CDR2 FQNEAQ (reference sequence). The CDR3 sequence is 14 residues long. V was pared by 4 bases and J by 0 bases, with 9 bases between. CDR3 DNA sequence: TGTGCCAGCAGCTCCCCTATAAACCAAGAGACCCAGTACTTC. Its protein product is CASSSPINQETQYF.